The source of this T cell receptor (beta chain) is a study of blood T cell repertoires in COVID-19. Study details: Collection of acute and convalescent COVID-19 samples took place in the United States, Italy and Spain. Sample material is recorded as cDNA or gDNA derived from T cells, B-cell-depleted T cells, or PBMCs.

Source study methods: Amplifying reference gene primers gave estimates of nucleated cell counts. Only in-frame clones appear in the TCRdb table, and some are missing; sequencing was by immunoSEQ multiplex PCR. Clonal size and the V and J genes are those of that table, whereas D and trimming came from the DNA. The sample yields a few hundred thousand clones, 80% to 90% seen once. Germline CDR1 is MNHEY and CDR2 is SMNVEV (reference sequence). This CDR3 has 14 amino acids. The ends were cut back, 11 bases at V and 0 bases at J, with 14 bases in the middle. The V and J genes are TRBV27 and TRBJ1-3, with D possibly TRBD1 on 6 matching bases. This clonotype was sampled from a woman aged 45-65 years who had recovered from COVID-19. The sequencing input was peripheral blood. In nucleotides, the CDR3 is TGTGCCGCGGGGGGCCTCGGCTCTGGAAACACCATATATTTT. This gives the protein CAAGGLGSGNTIYF.